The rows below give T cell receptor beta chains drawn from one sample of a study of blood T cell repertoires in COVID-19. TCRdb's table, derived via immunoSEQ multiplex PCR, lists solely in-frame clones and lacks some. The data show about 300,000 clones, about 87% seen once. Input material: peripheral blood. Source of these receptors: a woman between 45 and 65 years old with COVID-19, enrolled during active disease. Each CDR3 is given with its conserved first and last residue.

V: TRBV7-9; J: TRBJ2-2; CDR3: CASSLGLARNTGELFF
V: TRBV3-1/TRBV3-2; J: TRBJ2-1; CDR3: CASSLSGGNNEQFF
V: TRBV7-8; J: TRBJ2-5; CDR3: CASSLGLWETQYF
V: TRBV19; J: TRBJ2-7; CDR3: CASSAILSGTNSYEQYF
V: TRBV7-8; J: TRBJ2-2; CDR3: CASSLAGLASGELFF
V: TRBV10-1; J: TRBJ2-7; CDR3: CASTLGSGNTAGDYEQYF
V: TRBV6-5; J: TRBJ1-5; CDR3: CASTRVLNQPQHF
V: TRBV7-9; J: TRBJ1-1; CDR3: CASSVGQGGTEAFF
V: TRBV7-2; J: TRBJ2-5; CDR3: CASSLSLVFWDRKQETQYF
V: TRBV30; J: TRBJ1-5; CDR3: CAWSISTGNQPQHF
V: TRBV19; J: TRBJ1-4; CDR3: CASSIPSVGRANEKLFF
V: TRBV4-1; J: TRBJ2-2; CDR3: CASSLKLSGLAGEAGELFF
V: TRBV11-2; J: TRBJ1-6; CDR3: CASSYWGLGNSPLHF
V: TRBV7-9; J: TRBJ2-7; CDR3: CASSLGTDSYEQYF
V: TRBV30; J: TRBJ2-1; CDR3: CAWSRDRYNEQFF
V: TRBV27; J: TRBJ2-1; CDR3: CASSLGTTYNEQFF
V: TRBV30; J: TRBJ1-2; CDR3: CAWSSLPGPLYGYTF
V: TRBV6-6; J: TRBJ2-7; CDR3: CASRTSGRGTKEQYF
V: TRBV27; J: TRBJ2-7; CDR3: CASSSIQGIDHEQYF
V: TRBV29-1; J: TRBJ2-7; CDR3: CSVARDRTYGQYF
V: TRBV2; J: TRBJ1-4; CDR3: CASSVSGRGEKLFF
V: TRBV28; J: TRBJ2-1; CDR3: CASSFRSLAGANEQFF
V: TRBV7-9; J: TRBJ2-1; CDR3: CASSPARLAVLEQFF
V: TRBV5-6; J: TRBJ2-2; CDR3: CASSLKGVPSTGELFF
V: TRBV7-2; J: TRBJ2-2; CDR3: CASRLGQTGTGELFF
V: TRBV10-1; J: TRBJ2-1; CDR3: CASSERVYNEQFF
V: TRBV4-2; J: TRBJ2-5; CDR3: CASSQDLRQETQYF
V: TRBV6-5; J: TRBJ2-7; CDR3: CASSPSGRALYEQYF
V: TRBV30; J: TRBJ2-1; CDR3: CAWTLRRTSGRRNEQFF
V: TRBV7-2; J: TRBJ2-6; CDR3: CASSLSLAGNSGANVLTF
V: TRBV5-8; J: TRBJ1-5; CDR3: CASSLTGTGDSNQPQHF
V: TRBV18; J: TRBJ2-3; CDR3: CASSPRLDWGTDTQYF
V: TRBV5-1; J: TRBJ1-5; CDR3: CASSLTAAGSNQPQHF
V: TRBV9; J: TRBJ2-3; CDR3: CASNPHSSTDTQYF
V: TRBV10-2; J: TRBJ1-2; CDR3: CASSEGAPTNYGYTF
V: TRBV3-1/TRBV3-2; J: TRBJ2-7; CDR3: CASSQEGRGQGYEQYF
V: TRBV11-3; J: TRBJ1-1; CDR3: CASSLRSFKRDTEAFF
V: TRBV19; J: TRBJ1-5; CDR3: CASHMGGGNQPQHF
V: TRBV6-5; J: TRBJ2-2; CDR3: CASSYGRQTGELFF
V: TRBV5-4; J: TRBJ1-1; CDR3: CASSLTGYEAFF
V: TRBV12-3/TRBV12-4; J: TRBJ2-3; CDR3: CASRWGADTQYF
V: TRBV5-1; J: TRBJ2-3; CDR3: CASSPLPSTDTQYF
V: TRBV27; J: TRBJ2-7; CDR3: CASSYRGLGREQYF
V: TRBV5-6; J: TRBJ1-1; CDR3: CASSLGPRPEAFF